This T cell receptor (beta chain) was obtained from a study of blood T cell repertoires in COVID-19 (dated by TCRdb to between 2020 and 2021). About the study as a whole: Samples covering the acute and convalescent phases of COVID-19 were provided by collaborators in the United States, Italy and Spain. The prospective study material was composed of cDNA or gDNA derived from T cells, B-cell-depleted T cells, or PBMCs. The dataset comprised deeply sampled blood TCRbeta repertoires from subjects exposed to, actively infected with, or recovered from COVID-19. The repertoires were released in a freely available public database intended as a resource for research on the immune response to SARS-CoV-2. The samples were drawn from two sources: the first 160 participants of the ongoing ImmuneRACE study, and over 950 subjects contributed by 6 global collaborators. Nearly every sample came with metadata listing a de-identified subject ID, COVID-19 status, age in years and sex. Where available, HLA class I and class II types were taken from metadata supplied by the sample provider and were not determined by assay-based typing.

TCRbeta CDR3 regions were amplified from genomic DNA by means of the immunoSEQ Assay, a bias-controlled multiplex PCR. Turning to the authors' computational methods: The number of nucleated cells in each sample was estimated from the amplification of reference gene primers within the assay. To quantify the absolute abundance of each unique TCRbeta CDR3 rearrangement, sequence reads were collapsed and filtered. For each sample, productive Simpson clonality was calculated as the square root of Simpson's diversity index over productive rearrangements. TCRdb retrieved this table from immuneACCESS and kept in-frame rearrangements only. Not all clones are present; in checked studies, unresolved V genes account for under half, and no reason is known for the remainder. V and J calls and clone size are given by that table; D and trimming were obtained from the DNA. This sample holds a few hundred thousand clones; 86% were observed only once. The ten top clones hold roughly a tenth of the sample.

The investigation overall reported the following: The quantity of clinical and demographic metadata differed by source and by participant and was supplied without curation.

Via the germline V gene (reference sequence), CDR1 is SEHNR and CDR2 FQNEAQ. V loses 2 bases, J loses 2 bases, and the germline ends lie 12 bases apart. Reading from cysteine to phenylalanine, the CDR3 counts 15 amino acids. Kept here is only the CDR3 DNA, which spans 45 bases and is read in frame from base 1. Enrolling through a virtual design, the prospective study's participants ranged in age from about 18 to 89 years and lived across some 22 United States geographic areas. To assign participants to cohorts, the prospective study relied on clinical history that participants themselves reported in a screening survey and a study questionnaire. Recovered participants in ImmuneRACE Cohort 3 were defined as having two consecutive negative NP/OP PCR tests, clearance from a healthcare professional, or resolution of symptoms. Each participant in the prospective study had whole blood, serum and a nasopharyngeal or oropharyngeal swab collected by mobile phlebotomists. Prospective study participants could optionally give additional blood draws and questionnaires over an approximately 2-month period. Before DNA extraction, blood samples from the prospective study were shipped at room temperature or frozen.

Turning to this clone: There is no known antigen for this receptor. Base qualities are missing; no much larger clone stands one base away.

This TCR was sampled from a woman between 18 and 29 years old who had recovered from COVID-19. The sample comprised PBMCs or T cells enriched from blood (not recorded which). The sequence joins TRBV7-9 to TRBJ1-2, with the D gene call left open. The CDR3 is CASSLFGQKNYGYTF. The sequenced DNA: TGTGCCAGCAGCTTATTTGGTCAGAAAAACTATGGCTACACCTTC.